The 8 T cell receptor beta chains in this list originate from one sample, sequenced in a study of blood T cell repertoires in COVID-19. This table comes from immunoSEQ multiplex PCR, and its TCRdb copy is limited to in-frame clones, with some not included. The sample contains roughly 140,000 clones, over 70% of which appear only once. Sequenced: PBMCs or T cells enriched from blood (not recorded which). The receptor set was obtained from a man in his fifties or sixties who had recovered from COVID-19.

The chain carries TRBV6-5 and TRBJ2-1; tentative D call: TRBD2 (5 bases). Germline V gene lookup returns CDR1 MNHEY and CDR2 SVGAGI. The CDR3 is 15 residues long. Between the trimmed V and J ends, which lost 8 bases and 7 bases, there was a span of 21 bases. This chain's CDR3 is CASLGWAQGGNEQFF. CDR3 nucleotide sequence: TGTGCCAGCTTGGGGTGGGCCCAAGGAGGTAATGAGCAGTTCTTC.

In its sample, this clone was seen once. The V gene is TRBV15, the J gene TRBJ2-7; maybe TRBD2 (7 bases). Trimming cost V 0 bases and J 3 bases, with 15 bases left between them. Germline CDR1 reads LNHNV; CDR2 reads YYDKDF (reference sequence). The CDR3 contains 16 residues. The CDR3 here is CATSRDKAGQLYEQYF. The CDR3 DNA reads as TGTGCCACCAGCAGAGATAAAGCGGGACAACTCTACGAGCAGTACTTC.

The chain is built from TRBV29-1 and TRBJ2-2; D is possibly TRBD2 (7 bases). The germline CDR1 and CDR2 sequences are SQVTM and ANQGSEA. Trimming removed 7 bases from V and 4 bases from J, with 13 bases in between. This CDR3 is built from 13 residues. The CDR3 nucleotides read TGCAGCGCTCGGGGGGCGCCCACCGGGGAGCTGTTTTTT. This sequence encodes CSARGAPTGELFF.

In DNA, the CDR3 is TGCAGTGCTAGGGGAGACTATGGCTACACCTTC. Amino acids: CSARGDYGYTF. The chain joins TRBV20-1 to TRBJ1-2; D remains ambiguous. The CDR3 consists of 11 residues. The germline CDR1 and CDR2 sequences are DFQATT and SNEGSKA (reference sequence). V lost 3 bases and J lost 3, with 5 bases in between.

The chain carries TRBV19 and TRBJ2-1, with 9 nucleotides matching TRBD2. There are 15 residues in the CDR3. The V gene's germline CDR1 is LNHDA and CDR2 SQIVND (reference sequence). Losses at the gene ends were 5 bases for V and 10 bases for J; bases not matched to a gene: 12. The CDR3 sequence: CASSLAGLPGNEQFF. For the CDR3, the DNA is TGTGCCAGTAGTCTAGCGGGGTTACCTGGGAACGAGCAGTTCTTC.

The chain has TRBV6-6 and TRBJ1-1, with 11 positions matching TRBD1. Unmatched junction bases numbered 15, after V lost 5 bases and J lost 4 bases. Per germline, CDR1 MNHNY and CDR2 SVGAGI (reference sequence). CDR3 size: 18 residues. As DNA, the CDR3 is TGTGCCAGCAGTCATCCGGGACAGGGGGAGTGGGGCGGCACTGAAGCTTTCTTT. Its protein is CASSHPGQGEWGGTEAFF.

The chain couples TRBV3-1 (or the pseudogene TRBV3-2) to TRBJ1-4; 11 bases map to TRBD1. In germline, CDR1 is LGHDT, CDR2 YNNKEL (reference sequence). With 4 bases clipped from V and 10 bases from J, the junction kept 8 bases outside the gene matches. The CDR3 length is 15 residues. CDR3 in DNA: TGTGCCAGCAGCCGAGAACGGACAGGGGGCAGAAAACTGTTTTTT. Protein product: CASSRERTGGRKLFF.

This clone occurred a few times. The rearrangement links TRBV15 to TRBJ2-7; D is undetermined. The CDR3 runs 11 residues. The V end was cut by 6 bases, the J end by 7 bases, with 10 bases between. CDR1 LNHNV and CDR2 YYDKDF come from the germline V gene (reference sequence). CDR3 sequence (DNA): TGTGCCACCAGTTCAGCAGGAGAGCAGTACTTC. It yields the protein CATSSAGEQYF.